This T cell receptor beta chain is drawn from a study of CD8 T cells in ankylosing spondylitis. Findings and limits, study-wide: The study identified a TCR beta motif of fewer than 10 highly homologous variants that appeared characteristic of ankylosing spondylitis blood.

This clonotype was observed a few times. Its antigen remains unknown. The V gene's germline CDR1 is MNHEY and CDR2 SVGAGI. The CDR3 has 14 amino acids. Trimming stripped 1 base from V and 5 bases from J, with 8 bases between. Molecular-barcoded quantitative 5'-RACE produced these TCR beta libraries. MiXCR, applied by TCRdb to the 5' RACE reads, yields one record per CDR3 protein. The sample lists more than 650,000 distinct CDR3 sequences, roughly 10% occurring once. The source material was blood, either unsorted or a sorted T cell fraction (not recorded which). The rearrangement joins TRBV6-5 to TRBJ1-4; D is unclear. This clonotype originated in a male donor with ankylosing spondylitis. CDR3 protein: CASSYWGGNEKLFF. The CDR3 DNA reads TGTGCCAGCAGTTACTGGGGAGGGAATGAAAAACTGTTTTTT.